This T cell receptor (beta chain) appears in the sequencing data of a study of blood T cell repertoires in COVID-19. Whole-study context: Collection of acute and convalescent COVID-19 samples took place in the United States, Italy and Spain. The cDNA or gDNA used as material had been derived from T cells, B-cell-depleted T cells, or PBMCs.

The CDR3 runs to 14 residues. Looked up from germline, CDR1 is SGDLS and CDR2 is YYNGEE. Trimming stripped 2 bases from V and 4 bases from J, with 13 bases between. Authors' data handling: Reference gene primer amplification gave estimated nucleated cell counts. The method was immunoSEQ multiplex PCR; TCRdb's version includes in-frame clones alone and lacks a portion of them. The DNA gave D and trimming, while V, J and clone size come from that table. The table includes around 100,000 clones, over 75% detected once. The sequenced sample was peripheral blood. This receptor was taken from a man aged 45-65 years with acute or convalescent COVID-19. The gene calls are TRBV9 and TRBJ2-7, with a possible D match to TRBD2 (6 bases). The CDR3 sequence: CASSVSDGSYEQYF. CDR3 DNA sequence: TGTGCCAGCAGCGTCTCCGACGGGAGTTACGAGCAGTACTTC.